This T cell receptor (beta chain) was retrieved from a study of shared clonotypes between healthy human individuals. Using immunoSEQ multiplex PCR, the repertoire was profiled, and TCRdb retains in-frame clones only, with some absent. The sample has about 600,000 clones; approximately 97% are singletons. The receptor was derived from a woman aged 30 to 39 in good health. Source material: naive CD4+ T cells sorted from blood. Regarding subset: CD45RA+ positively selected.

The CDR3 loop reads CASSGTGFSNQPQHF. In nucleotides, the CDR3 is TGTGCCAGCAGTGGCACAGGCTTTAGCAATCAGCCCCAGCATTTT. This chain connects TRBV2 to TRBJ1-5; TRBD1 might be the D (5 bases). CDR1 is SNHLY and CDR2 is FYNNEI in the germline V gene. The CDR3 runs 15 residues. V shed 4 bases and J shed 0 bases, with 10 bases lying between them. Together with reference TRBV2 and TRBJ1-5, the CDR3 gives the full variable domain: EPEVTQTPSHQVTQMGQEVILRCVPISNHLYFYWYRQILGQKVEFLVSFYNNEISEKSEIFDDQFSVERPDGSNFTLKIRSTKLEDSAMYFCASSGTGFSNQPQHFGDGTRLSIL.